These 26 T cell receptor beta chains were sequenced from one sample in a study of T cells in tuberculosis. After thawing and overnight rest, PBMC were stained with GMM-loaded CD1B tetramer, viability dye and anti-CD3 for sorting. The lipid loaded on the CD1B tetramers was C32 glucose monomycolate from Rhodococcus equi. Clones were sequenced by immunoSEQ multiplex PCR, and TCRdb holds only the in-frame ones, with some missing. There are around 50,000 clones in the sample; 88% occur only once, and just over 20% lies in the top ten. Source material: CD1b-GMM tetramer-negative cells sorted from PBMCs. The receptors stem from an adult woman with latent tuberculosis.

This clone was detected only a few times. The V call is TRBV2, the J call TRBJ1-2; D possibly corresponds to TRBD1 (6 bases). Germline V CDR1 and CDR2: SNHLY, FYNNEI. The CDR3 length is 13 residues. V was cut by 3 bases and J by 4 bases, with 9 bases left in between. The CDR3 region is CASSDQGTYGYTF. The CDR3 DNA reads TGTGCCAGCAGTGATCAGGGGACCTATGGCTACACCTTC.

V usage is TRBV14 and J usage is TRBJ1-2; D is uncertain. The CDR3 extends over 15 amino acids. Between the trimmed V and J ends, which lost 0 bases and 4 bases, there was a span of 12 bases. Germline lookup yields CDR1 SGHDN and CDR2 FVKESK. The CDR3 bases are TGTGCCAGCAGCCAAGACGGGAACTATCGCTATGGCTACACCTTC. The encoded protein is CASSQDGNYRYGYTF.

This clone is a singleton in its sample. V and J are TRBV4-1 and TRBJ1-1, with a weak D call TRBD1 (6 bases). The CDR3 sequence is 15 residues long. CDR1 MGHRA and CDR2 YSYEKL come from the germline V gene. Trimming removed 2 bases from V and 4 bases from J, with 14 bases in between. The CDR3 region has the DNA TGCGCCAGCAGCCAACCGACAGGCTTGAGCACTGAAGCTTTCTTT. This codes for CASSQPTGLSTEAFF.

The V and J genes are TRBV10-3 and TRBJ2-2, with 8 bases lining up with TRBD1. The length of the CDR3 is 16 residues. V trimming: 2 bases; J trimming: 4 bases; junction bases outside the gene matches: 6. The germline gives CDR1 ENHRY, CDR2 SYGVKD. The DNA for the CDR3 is TGTGCCATCAGTGAGGATCCAGGGGGCATCACCGGGGAGCTGTTTTTT. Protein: CAISEDPGGITGELFF.

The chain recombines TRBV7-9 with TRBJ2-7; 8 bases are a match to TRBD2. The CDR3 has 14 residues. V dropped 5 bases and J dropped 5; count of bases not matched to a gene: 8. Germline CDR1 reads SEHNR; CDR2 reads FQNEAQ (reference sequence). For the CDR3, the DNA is TGTGCCAGCAGCGCGAGCGGGAGCGTCGACGAGCAGTACTTC. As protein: CASSASGSVDEQYF. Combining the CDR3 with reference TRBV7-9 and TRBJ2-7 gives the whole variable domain DTGVSQNPRHKITKRGQNVTFRCDPISEHNRLYWYRQTLGQGPEFLTYFQNEAQLEKSRLLSDRFSAERPKGSFSTLEIQRTEQGDSAMYLCASSASGSVDEQYFGPGTRLTVT.

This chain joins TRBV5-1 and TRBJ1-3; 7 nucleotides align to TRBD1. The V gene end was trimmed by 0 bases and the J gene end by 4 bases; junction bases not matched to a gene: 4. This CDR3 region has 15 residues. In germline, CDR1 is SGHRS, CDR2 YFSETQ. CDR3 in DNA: TGCGCCAGCAGCTTGGCTTTAGGGGGCGGAAACACCATATATTTT. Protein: CASSLALGGGNTIYF.

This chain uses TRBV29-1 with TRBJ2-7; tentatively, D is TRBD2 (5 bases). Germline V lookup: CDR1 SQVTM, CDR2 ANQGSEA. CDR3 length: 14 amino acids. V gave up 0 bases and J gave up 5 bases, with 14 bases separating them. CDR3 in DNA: TGCAGCGTTGAAGATCCTAGCAAGCTCCACGAGCAGTACTTC. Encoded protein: CSVEDPSKLHEQYF.

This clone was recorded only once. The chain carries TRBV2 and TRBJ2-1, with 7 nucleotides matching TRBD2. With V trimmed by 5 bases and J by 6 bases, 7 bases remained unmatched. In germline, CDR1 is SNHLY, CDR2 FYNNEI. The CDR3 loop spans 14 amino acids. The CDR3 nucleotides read TGTGCCAGCAGTCCCCGGGAGGTTCTCAATGAGCAGTTCTTC. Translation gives CASSPREVLNEQFF.

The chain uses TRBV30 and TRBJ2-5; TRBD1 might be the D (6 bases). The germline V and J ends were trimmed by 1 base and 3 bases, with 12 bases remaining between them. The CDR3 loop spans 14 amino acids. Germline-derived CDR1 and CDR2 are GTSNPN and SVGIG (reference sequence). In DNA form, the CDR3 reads TGTGCCTGGAGTGAAGGGGGTCTGGAAGAGACCCAGTACTTC. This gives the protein CAWSEGGLEETQYF. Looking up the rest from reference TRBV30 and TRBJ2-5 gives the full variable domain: SQTIHQWPATLVQPVGSPLSLECTVEGTSNPNLYWYRQAAGRGLQLLFYSVGIGQISSEVPQNLSASRPQDRQFILSSKKLLLSDSGFYLCAWSEGGLEETQYFGPGTRLLVL.

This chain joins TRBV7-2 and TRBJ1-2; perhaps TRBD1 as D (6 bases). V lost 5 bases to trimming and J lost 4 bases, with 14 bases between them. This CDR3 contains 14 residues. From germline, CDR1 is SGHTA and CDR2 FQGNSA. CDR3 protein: CASSLWTAFYGYTF. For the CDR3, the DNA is TGTGCCAGCAGCCTTTGGACAGCCTTCTATGGCTACACCTTC.

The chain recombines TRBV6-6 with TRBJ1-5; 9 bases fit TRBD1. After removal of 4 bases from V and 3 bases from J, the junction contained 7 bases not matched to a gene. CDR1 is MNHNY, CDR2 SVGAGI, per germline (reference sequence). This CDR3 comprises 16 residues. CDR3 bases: TGTGCCAGCAGTTCTACCGACAGGGGGGTCAATCAGCCCCAGCATTTT. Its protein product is CASSSTDRGVNQPQHF.

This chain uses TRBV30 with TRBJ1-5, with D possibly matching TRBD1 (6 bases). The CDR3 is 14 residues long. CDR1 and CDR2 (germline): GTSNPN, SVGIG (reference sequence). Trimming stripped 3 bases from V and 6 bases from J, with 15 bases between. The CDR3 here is CAWSRTGKSQPQHF. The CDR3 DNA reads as TGTGCCTGGAGCCGCACAGGGAAATCTCAGCCCCAGCATTTT.

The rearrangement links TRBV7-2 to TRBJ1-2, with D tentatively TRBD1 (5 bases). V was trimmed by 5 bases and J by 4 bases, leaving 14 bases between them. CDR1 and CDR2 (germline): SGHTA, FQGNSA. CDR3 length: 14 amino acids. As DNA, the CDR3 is TGTGCCAGCAGCCACGACAGTTCTTCCTATGGCTACACCTTC. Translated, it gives CASSHDSSSYGYTF.

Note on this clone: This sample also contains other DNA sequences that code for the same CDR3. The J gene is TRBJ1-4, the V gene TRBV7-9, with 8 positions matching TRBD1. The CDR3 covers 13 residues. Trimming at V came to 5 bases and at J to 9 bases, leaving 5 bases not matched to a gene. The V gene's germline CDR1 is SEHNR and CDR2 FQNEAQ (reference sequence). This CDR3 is CASSPGQGQKLFF. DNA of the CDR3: TGTGCCAGCAGCCCAGGACAGGGACAAAAACTGTTTTTT. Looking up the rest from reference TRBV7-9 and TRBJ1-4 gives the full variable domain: DTGVSQNPRHKITKRGQNVTFRCDPISEHNRLYWYRQTLGQGPEFLTYFQNEAQLEKSRLLSDRFSAERPKGSFSTLEIQRTEQGDSAMYLCASSPGQGQKLFFGSGTQLSVL.

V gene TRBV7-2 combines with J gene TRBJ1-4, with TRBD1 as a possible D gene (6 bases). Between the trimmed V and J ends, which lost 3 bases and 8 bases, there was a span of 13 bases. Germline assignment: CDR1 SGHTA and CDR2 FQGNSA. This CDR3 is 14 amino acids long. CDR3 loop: CASSLGGGSEKLFF. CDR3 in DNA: TGTGCCAGCAGCTTGGGAGGGGGGTCAGAAAAACTGTTTTTT.

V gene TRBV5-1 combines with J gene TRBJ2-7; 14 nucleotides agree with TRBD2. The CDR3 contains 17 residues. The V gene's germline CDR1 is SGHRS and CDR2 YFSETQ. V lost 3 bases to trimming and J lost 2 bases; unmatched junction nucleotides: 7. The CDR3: CASSSTSGRAWAYEQYF. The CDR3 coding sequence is TGCGCCAGCAGCTCGACTAGCGGGAGGGCCTGGGCCTACGAGCAGTACTTC.

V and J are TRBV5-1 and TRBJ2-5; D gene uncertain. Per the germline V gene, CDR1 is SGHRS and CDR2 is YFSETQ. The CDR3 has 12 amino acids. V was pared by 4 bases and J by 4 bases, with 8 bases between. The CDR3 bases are TGCGCCAGCAGCCTCCCGAGAGAGACCCAGTACTTC. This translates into CASSLPRETQYF.

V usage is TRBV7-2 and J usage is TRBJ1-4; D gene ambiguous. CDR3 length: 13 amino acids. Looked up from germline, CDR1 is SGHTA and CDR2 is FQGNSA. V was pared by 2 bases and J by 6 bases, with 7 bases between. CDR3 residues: CASSLNRDEKLFF. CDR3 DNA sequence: TGTGCCAGCAGCTTAAATCGGGATGAAAAACTGTTTTTT.

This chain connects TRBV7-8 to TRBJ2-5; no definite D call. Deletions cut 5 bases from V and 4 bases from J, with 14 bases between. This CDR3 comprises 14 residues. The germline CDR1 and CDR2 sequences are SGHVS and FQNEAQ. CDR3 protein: CASSLPGLIETQYF. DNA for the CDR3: TGTGCCAGCAGCCTCCCGGGTTTGATAGAGACCCAGTACTTC.

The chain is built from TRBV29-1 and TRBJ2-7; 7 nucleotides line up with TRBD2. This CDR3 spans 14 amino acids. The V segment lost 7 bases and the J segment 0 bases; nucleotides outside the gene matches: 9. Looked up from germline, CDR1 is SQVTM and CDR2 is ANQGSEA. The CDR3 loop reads CSAKTSLSSYEQYF. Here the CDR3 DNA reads TGCAGCGCTAAGACTAGCCTAAGCTCCTACGAGCAGTACTTC.

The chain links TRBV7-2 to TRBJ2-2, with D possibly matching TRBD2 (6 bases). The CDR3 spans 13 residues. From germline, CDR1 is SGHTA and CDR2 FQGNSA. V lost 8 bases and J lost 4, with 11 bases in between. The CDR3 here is CASAPSATGELFF. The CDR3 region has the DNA TGTGCCAGCGCCCCTAGCGCCACCGGGGAGCTGTTTTTT.

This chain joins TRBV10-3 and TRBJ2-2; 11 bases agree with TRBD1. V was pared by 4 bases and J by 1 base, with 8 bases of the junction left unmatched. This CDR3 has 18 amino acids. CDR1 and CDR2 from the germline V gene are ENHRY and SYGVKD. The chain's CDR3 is CAISGGQGAQKNTGELFF. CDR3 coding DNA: TGTGCCATCAGTGGTGGACAGGGGGCCCAAAAGAACACCGGGGAGCTGTTTTTT.

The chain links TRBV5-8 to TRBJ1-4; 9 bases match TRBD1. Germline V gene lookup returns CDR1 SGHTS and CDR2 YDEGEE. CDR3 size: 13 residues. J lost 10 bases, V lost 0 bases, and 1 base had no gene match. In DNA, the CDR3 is TGTGCCAGCAGCTTGGGACAGGGGGGAAAACTGTTTTTT. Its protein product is CASSLGQGGKLFF.

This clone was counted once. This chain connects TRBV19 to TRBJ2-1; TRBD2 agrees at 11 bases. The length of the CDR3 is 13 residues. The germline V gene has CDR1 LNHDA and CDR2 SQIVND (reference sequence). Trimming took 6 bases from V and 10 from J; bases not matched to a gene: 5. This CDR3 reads CASSLAGGGEQFF. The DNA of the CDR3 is TGTGCCAGTAGCTTAGCGGGGGGGGGCGAGCAGTTCTTC. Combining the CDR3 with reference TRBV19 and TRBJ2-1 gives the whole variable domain DGGITQSPKYLFRKEGQNVTLSCEQNLNHDAMYWYRQDPGQGLRLIYYSQIVNDFQKGDIAEGYSVSREKKESFPLTVTSAQKNPTAFYLCASSLAGGGEQFFGPGTRLTVL.

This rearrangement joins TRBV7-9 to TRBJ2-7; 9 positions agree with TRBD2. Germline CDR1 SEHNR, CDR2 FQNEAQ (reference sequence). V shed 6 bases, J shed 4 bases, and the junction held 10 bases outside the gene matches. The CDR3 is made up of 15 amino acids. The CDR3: CASSPISGGLYEQYF. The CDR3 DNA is TGTGCCAGCAGTCCAATCAGCGGGGGGCTTTACGAGCAGTACTTC.

Here the CDR3 reads CATSRDRGDTEAFF. The CDR3 DNA reads as TGTGCCACCAGCAGAGACAGGGGTGACACTGAAGCTTTCTTT. This chain connects TRBV15 to TRBJ1-1; TRBD1 might be the D (6 bases). The CDR3 is 14 residues long. Trimming removed 0 bases at V and 3 bases at J, with 8 bases between. Germline CDR1 reads LNHNV; CDR2 reads YYDKDF (reference sequence).